This T cell receptor (beta chain) was identified in a study of T cells expressing NK-cell markers. This CDR3 region has 18 residues. Germline values: CDR1 SGHTA, CDR2 FQGNSA. The cDNA for TCR beta came from 5'RACE template switching with UMIs. TCRdb reprocessed the 5' RACE reads; each CDR3 protein has one entry and no DNA is given. The sample yields about 460,000 distinct CDR3 sequences, of which the top ten take up 1.4% to 1.5%. Sequencing used blood T cells: a sorted CD56 or NKG2C T cell subset, CD4+ or CD8+ T cells, or bulk PBMC T cells (not recorded which). The V call is TRBV7-2, the J call TRBJ2-1; lacking DNA, the TRBD2 call made by TCRdb goes unchecked. This TCR was sampled from a woman in her forties or fifties in good health. The CDR3 loop reads CASSRRASGRGIHNEQFF.